The 15 T cell receptor beta chains below come from one sample, sequenced in a study of CD8+ T cells in alopecia areata. Sequencing used cDNA as its template, made by extracting RNA and reverse transcribing it. The repertoire was sequenced with immunoSEQ multiplex PCR; TCRdb's copy has only in-frame clones and lacks some. This set yields roughly 110,000 clones and no singletons; the top ten hold about 18%. The sequenced sample consisted of lesional skin. The receptors here all came from a C3H/HeJ mouse with alopecia areata. This strain has MHC haplotype H2-k.

This clone turned up a few times. The translated DNA and TCRdb's protein are not identical at residue 13; the protein here was translated from the DNA. Mouse gene names and germline throughout. With the read ending 3 residues before the CDR3 end, the germline J gene is used to fill in that end. The chain is built from TRBV13-3 and TRBJ1-3; D is unresolved. The CDR3 loop spans 16 amino acids. V was clipped by 3 bases and J by 0 bases, with 13 bases between them. Germline CDR1 and CDR2: NNHDY and SYVADS. The sequenced CDR3 bases are TGTGCCAGCAGTGTCGAACAAACACATTCTGGAAATACG. It specifies CASSVEQTHSGNT. In full, the CDR3 reads CASSVEQTHSGNTLYF.

This clone was found a few times. Gene names are the mouse ones. The CDR3 extends 4 residues past the end of the read, so its final part is completed from the germline J gene. The rearrangement joins TRBV3 to TRBJ2-1; maybe TRBD1 (5 bases). Trimming removed 1 base from V and 4 bases from J, with 5 bases in between. Per the germline V gene, CDR1 is SNHLY and CDR2 is FYNGKV (reference sequence). This CDR3 is built from 13 residues. The CDR3 is CASSLEGYAEQFF. CDR3 DNA, as far as it was read: TGTGCCAGCAGCTTAGAGGGGTATGCT.

A word on this clone: Gene names and germline match the mouse. The CDR3 reads CASGPLGAQNTLYF. The sequenced CDR3 bases are TGTGCCAGCGGCCCCCTGGGGGCTCAAAAC. This chain uses TRBV13-2 with TRBJ2-4; tentative D call: TRBD2 (7 bases). The sequence runs out 4 residues before the end of the CDR3; the remainder is reconstructed from the germline J gene. This CDR3 has 14 residues. Germline V lookup: CDR1 NNHNN, CDR2 SYGAGS (reference sequence). Trimming stripped 5 bases from V and 2 bases from J, with 12 bases between.

In this sample, this clone turned up a few times. The genes are named according to mouse. Read data end 4 residues before the CDR3 end; the end is taken from the germline J gene. The gene calls are TRBV1 and TRBJ1-1, with a tentative D call TRBD1 (5 bases). The CDR3 extends over 12 amino acids. Germline V gene data show CDR1 as NSQYPW and CDR2 as LRSPGD (reference sequence). CDR3 in amino acids: CTCSASDKEVFF. The sequenced CDR3 bases are TGCACCTGCAGTGCATCGGACAAA.

Turning to this clone: The gene names given are mouse names. The read halts 4 residues ahead of the CDR3 end, with the missing end drawn from the germline J gene. The chain carries TRBV13-3 and TRBJ1-1; a weak D match, TRBD1 (5 bases). The V gene's germline CDR1 is NNHDY and CDR2 SYVADS. V was pared by 0 bases and J by 0 bases, with 9 bases between. The CDR3 is 15 amino acids. The covered CDR3 bases are TGTGCCAGCAGTGATGCCTGGGGCCCAAACACA. Protein sequence: CASSDAWGPNT. The whole CDR3 sequence reads CASSDAWGPNTEVFF.

In this sample, this clone turned up a few times. Gene names refer to mouse genes. With the read ending 4 residues before the CDR3 end, the germline J gene is used to fill in that end. The rearrangement uses TRBV2 and TRBJ2-7; TRBD2 agrees at 11 bases. The germline V gene has CDR1 LGHNA and CDR2 YSYQKL. The CDR3 runs to 14 residues. The CDR3 reads CASSHRDWGYEQYF. Partial CDR3 DNA: TGTGCCAGCAGCCACCGGGACTGGGGGTAT.

Worth noting for this clone: The germline and genes are mouse ones. The read falls 4 residues short of the CDR3 end, and the missing part is taken from the germline J gene. This chain connects TRBV13-3 to TRBJ2-7; the D gene is possibly TRBD1 (6 bases). The CDR3 extends over 15 amino acids. In germline, CDR1 is NNHDY, CDR2 SYVADS. Trimming removed 0 bases from V and 3 bases from J, with 13 bases in between. Here the CDR3 reads CASSDAPAGVYEQYF. CDR3 DNA (partial): TGTGCCAGCAGTGATGCACCCGCAGGGGTCTAT.

This clone was seen more than once but under ten times. At residue 12, the TCRdb amino acid sequence and the translated nucleotide sequence differ, so the protein here is the DNA translation. The gene names given are mouse names. The CDR3 end lies 3 residues beyond the end of the read and is filled in from the germline J gene. The chain carries TRBV1 and TRBJ1-3; 7 bases line up with TRBD1. With 7 bases clipped from V and 0 bases from J, the junction kept 6 bases outside the gene matches. The germline V gene encodes CDR1 NSQYPW and CDR2 LRSPGD (reference sequence). This CDR3 contains 15 residues. CDR3: CTCKNRGDSGNTLYF. The DNA read from the CDR3 is TGCACCTGCAAGAACAGGGGCGATTCTGGAAATACG.

Note on this clone: Mouse gene names and germline throughout. From the germline J gene comes the end of the CDR3, since the read stops 4 residues before it. The rearrangement links TRBV13-1 to TRBJ2-7, with 10 bases identical to TRBD2. CDR1 is NSHNY, CDR2 SYGAGN, per germline. The trim removed 0 bases at V and 0 bases at J, leaving 3 bases unmatched. The CDR3 is made up of 16 amino acids. The CDR3 reads CASSDAGLGSSYEQYF. The sequenced CDR3 bases are TGTGCCAGCAGTGATGCGGGACTGGGGAGCTCCTAT.

On this clone itself: The genes are named according to mouse. With the read ending 4 residues before the CDR3 end, the germline J gene is used to fill in that end. The chain employs TRBV13-1 and TRBJ2-7; TRBD2 aligns across 8 bases. The CDR3 is made up of 12 amino acids. Germline V CDR1 and CDR2: NSHNY, SYGAGN. V was clipped by 5 bases and J by 3 bases; unmatched bases: 1. CDR3 bases read: TGTGCCAGCAGGGGACTGGACTAT. Protein product: CASRGLDY. The full CDR3 sequence reads CASRGLDYEQYF.

Regarding this clone: The gene symbols are mouse symbols. CDR3 bases read: TGTGCCAGCAGGGGACACCAACAAGAC. Translating gives CASRGHQQD. The whole CDR3 reads CASRGHQQDTQYF. The chain links TRBV13-3 to TRBJ2-5; weak D call: TRBD1 (6 bases). The read gets to within 4 residues of the CDR3 end, and the germline J gene fills in the rest. V lost 5 bases and J lost 3, with 10 bases in between. The CDR3 sequence is 13 residues long. The germline V gene encodes CDR1 NNHDY and CDR2 SYVADS. The entire variable domain, with the rest obtained from reference TRBV13-3 and TRBJ2-5, is as follows: EAAVTQSPRSKVAVTGGKVTLSCHQTNNHDYMYWYRQDTGHGLRLIHYSYVADSTEKGDIPDGYKASRPSQENFSLILELASLSQTAVYFCASRGHQQDTQYFGPGTRLLVL.

Of note for this clone: The protein recorded in TCRdb does not match the translated DNA at residue 13; the protein presented here comes from translating the DNA. Gene names and germline refer to mouse. The CDR3 end is not reached by the read, which stops 3 residues before it; the germline J gene fills it in. V usage is TRBV13-3 and J usage is TRBJ1-3; 12 bases are a match to TRBD1. Per the germline V gene, CDR1 is NNHDY and CDR2 is SYVADS. With 4 bases clipped from V and 3 bases from J, the junction kept 5 bases outside the gene matches. The CDR3 is made up of 16 amino acids. The CDR3 region is CASSLRDRGLGNTLYF. The part of the CDR3 DNA that was read is TGTGCCAGCAGTCTCCGGGACAGGGGGCTTGGAAATACG.

This clone was seen ten or more times. Here the gene names and germline are mouse. The read terminates 4 residues before the CDR3 end, so the remaining end is supplied by the germline J gene. The chain couples TRBV13-3 to TRBJ2-1; 7 nucleotides match TRBD2. CDR1 NNHDY and CDR2 SYVADS come from the germline V gene. J was trimmed by 6 bases and V by 0 bases; bases with no gene match: 0. CDR3 size: 13 residues. The CDR3: CASSDGTGAEQFF. The CDR3 bases that were read are TGTGCCAGCAGTGATGGGACTGGTGCT.

This clone was seen at least ten times. Gene names and germline refer to mouse. The sequenced fragment ends 4 residues before the CDR3 boundary, so the rest is inferred from the germline J gene. V and J are TRBV1 and TRBJ1-1; a possible D gene is TRBD1 (5 bases). CDR1 and CDR2 (germline): NSQYPW, LRSPGD (reference sequence). Trimming cost V 6 bases and J 0 bases, with 5 bases left between them. The CDR3 covers 12 residues. The CDR3 loop reads CTCRTANTEVFF. The sequenced part of the CDR3 DNA is TGCACCTGCAGGACAGCAAACACA.

This clone was counted many times. Genes here carry mouse names. The CDR3 end lies 4 residues beyond the end of the read and is filled in from the germline J gene. The rearrangement joins TRBV13-3 to TRBJ2-7, with D maybe TRBD2 (5 bases). The germline V and J ends were trimmed by 3 bases and 3 bases, with 7 bases remaining between them. The CDR3 has 12 residues. CDR1 is NNHDY, CDR2 SYVADS, per germline. The covered CDR3 bases are TGTGCCAGCAGTGTACTGGACTAT. This translates into CASSVLDY. The full CDR3 sequence reads CASSVLDYEQYF.